The clone carrying this TCR beta chain showed up just a few times. Its cognate antigen is unknown. This sample was included in a study of beta chain features in type 1 diabetes. Study-wide findings and caveats: It was not settled here whether HLA type affects TCRB rearrangement. Comparison showed that naive, central memory and Treg TCRB repertoires appeared more similar among patients than among healthy donors.

CD4+ naive, central memory, regulatory and stem cell-like memory cells were sorted via CD45RO/CCR7/CD25/CD127/CD95/CD27. This CDR3 has 15 residues. J was trimmed by 5 bases and V by 4 bases; bases with no gene match: 4. The germline V gene has CDR1 MGHRA and CDR2 YSYEKL. The sequenced template was cDNA made from the entire isolated RNA. The average read count of naive, central memory and regulatory T cell samples was around 3.6 million. TCRdb keeps only in-frame clones here, not all; method: immunoSEQ multiplex PCR. The data show around 250,000 clones, with less than 35% seen just once and more than 3% held by the top ten.

Material for sequencing was central memory CD4+ T cells from blood. J is TRBJ2-7 and V is TRBV4-1; TRBD2 matches 14 bases. The sequence derives from a man aged 25-45 years in good health. CDR3 region: CASSLGLAGGDEQYF. The CDR3 DNA sequence: TGCGCCAGCAGCCTCGGACTAGCGGGGGGCGACGAGCAGTACTTC.